The 29 T cell receptor beta chains listed next were all sequenced from one sample in a study of T cells after yellow fever vaccination. MiXCR, run by TCRdb on the 5' RACE reads, gives a single entry per CDR3 protein. The table has around 360,000 distinct CDR3 sequences, roughly 12% seen once. The source was PBMCs, collected on the day of the first yellow fever vaccination. The receptors derive from a man younger than 35 who received the YFV17D yellow fever vaccine.

The chain joins TRBV28 to TRBJ1-2; no clear D. The length of the CDR3 is 14 residues. V shed 4 bases and J shed 4 bases, with 13 bases lying between them. From germline, CDR1 is MDHEN and CDR2 SYDVKM. The CDR3 protein is CASSSTPAAYGYTF. The CDR3 DNA is TGTGCCAGCAGTTCCACCCCGGCAGCCTATGGCTACACCTTC.

This clonotype has only a few counts. This chain joins TRBV5-1 and TRBJ2-3, with D perhaps TRBD2 (6 bases). CDR1 and CDR2 from the germline V gene are SGHRS and YFSETQ. The germline V and J ends were trimmed by 4 bases and 0 bases, with 15 bases remaining between them. The CDR3 has 16 residues. CDR3 DNA: TGCGCCAGCAGCGCGGTCGGGGGAACTAGCACAGATACGCAGTATTTT. Translated, it gives CASSAVGGTSTDTQYF.

This clonotype was picked up a small number of times. The V gene is TRBV6-2 or TRBV6-3, the J gene TRBJ1-1; D may be TRBD1 (6 bases). With 5 bases removed from V and 2 bases from J, the gap between germline ends came to 15 bases. The CDR3 has 15 residues. Germline V gene data show CDR1 as MNHEY and CDR2 as SVGEGT. The CDR3 DNA sequence: TGTGCCAGCAGTCCTTGGGCAGGGGCTAACACTGAAGCTTTCTTT. Its translation: CASSPWAGANTEAFF.

This clonotype was picked up a small number of times. The J gene is TRBJ2-3, the V gene TRBV19; no clear D gene. Per the germline V gene, CDR1 is LNHDA and CDR2 is SQIVND (reference sequence). There are 13 residues in the CDR3. The V end lost 5 bases, the J end lost 7 bases, and 13 bases lay between the germline ends. The CDR3 DNA reads TGTGCCAGTAGTCCGCCGGGCTGGCATACGCAGTATTTT. This encodes CASSPPGWHTQYF.

The rearrangement links TRBV3-1 to TRBJ2-2, with D perhaps TRBD2 (5 bases). V gave up 1 base and J gave up 9 bases, with 12 bases separating them. The CDR3 has 14 amino acids. The germline V gene encodes CDR1 LGHDT and CDR2 YNNKEL (reference sequence). The chain's CDR3 is CASSQAAGPRELFF. The DNA of the CDR3 is TGTGCCAGCAGCCAAGCGGCGGGCCCTCGGGAGCTGTTTTTT.

The chain joins TRBV5-4 to TRBJ2-5; no clear D. Per germline, CDR1 SGHNT and CDR2 YYREEE (reference sequence). Deletions cut 0 bases from V and 5 bases from J, with 11 bases between. The CDR3 contains 14 residues. In DNA, the CDR3 is TGTGCCAGCAGCTTGGCCCTTAGCAAGGAGACCCAGTACTTC. Its protein product is CASSLALSKETQYF.

This clonotype was seen more than once but under ten times. This sequence joins TRBV3-1 and TRBJ2-5; D gene ambiguous. Germline V gene sequence: CDR1 LGHDT, CDR2 YNNKEL (reference sequence). This CDR3 spans 13 amino acids. The V end lost 4 bases, the J end lost 2 bases, and 8 bases lay between the germline ends. CDR3 in amino acids: CASSRHPQETQYF. DNA for the CDR3: TGTGCCAGCAGCCGCCACCCTCAAGAGACCCAGTACTTC.

This clonotype was observed a few times. The genes are TRBV25-1 and TRBJ1-2; tentative D call: TRBD1 (5 bases). Germline V gives CDR1 MGHDK, CDR2 SYGVNS. The CDR3 runs to 14 residues. The V and J ends lost 0 bases and 4 bases respectively, with 9 bases between them. The CDR3 sequence: CASSEYGAAYGYTF. For the CDR3, the DNA is TGTGCCAGCAGTGAATATGGGGCGGCCTATGGCTACACCTTC.

V gene TRBV7-2 combines with J gene TRBJ2-5, with D uncertain. CDR1 is SGHTA, CDR2 FQGNSA, per germline. The germline V and J ends were trimmed by 0 bases and 4 bases, with 9 bases remaining between them. This CDR3 comprises 14 residues. Written as DNA, the CDR3 is TGTGCCAGCAGCTTAGCGGGGTCTCTAGAGACCCAGTACTTC. Amino acids: CASSLAGSLETQYF.

This clonotype has a handful of counts. This sequence joins TRBV28 and TRBJ2-6; the match to TRBD1 covers 12 bases. V lost 5 bases and J lost 2; bases outside the gene matches: 4. CDR1 and CDR2 from the germline V gene are MDHEN and SYDVKM. CDR3 length: 17 residues. The CDR3 protein is CASSGDRGRAGANVLTF. In DNA, the CDR3 is TGTGCCAGCAGTGGGGACAGGGGGCGCGCTGGGGCCAACGTCCTGACTTTC.

This clonotype has more than one count but fewer than ten. The genes are TRBV9 and TRBJ2-2; maybe TRBD1 (7 bases). Germline values: CDR1 SGDLS, CDR2 YYNGEE. This CDR3 is 17 amino acids long. Trimming removed 2 bases from V and 0 bases from J, with 14 bases in between. The CDR3 loop is CASSVAGGTANTGELFF. The CDR3 DNA is TGTGCCAGCAGCGTCGCTGGAGGGACAGCGAACACCGGGGAGCTGTTTTTT. Complete variable domain (other parts from reference TRBV9 and TRBJ2-2): DSGVTQTPKHLITATGQRVTLRCSPRSGDLSVYWYQQSLDQGLQFLIQYYNGEERAKGNILERFSAQQFPDLHSELNLSSLELGDSALYFCASSVAGGTANTGELFFGEGSRLTVL.

The chain joins TRBV5-4 to TRBJ2-3; tentatively, D is TRBD2 (6 bases). The V gene lost 3 bases and the J gene lost 2 bases, with 13 bases spanning the gap. Germline CDR1 is SGHNT and CDR2 is YYREEE (reference sequence). The CDR3 sequence is 15 residues long. The CDR3: CASSSRGTLTDTQYF. The CDR3 DNA reads as TGTGCCAGCAGCTCGCGGGGTACCCTCACAGATACGCAGTATTTT. Using reference TRBV5-4 and TRBJ2-3 for the parts outside the CDR3, the full variable domain is ETGVTQSPTHLIKTRGQQVTLRCSSQSGHNTVSWYQQALGQGPQFIFQYYREEENGRGNFPPRFSGLQFPNYSSELNVNALELDDSALYLCASSSRGTLTDTQYFGPGTRLTVL.

The V and J genes are TRBV6-2 or TRBV6-3 and TRBJ2-7, with 8 bases matching TRBD1. This CDR3 region has 13 residues. Trimming at V came to 7 bases and at J to 2 bases, leaving 4 bases not matched to a gene. Germline loops: CDR1 MNHEY, CDR2 SVGEGT. This CDR3 is CASIGQGPYEQYF. The CDR3 DNA sequence: TGTGCCAGCATTGGACAGGGACCCTACGAGCAGTACTTC.

The chain has TRBV12-3 or TRBV12-4 and TRBJ2-2, with TRBD1 matching 8 bases. With 3 bases clipped from V and 6 bases from J, the junction kept 6 bases outside the gene matches. The CDR3 is 15 residues long. In DNA, the CDR3 is TGTGCCAGCAGTTTTAACAGGGGGACGTCCGGGGAGCTGTTTTTT. It specifies CASSFNRGTSGELFF.

The V and J genes are TRBV20-1 and TRBJ2-7; TRBD1 matches 8 bases. J gave up 0 bases and V 1 base, and 2 bases lay outside the gene matches. The CDR3 runs 14 residues. Germline-derived CDR1 and CDR2 are DFQATT and SNEGSKA (reference sequence). This CDR3 is CSARADRGSYEQYV. CDR3 bases: TGCAGTGCTAGAGCCGACAGGGGCTCCTACGAGCAGTACGTC.

This clonotype was seen a handful of times. The chain carries TRBV28 and TRBJ2-3; TRBD2 is a possible D gene (5 bases). Germline-derived CDR1 and CDR2 are MDHEN and SYDVKM. With 3 bases removed from V and 2 bases from J, the gap between germline ends came to 12 bases. The CDR3 runs 15 residues. CDR3 residues: CASSLRAPTTDTQYF. CDR3 DNA sequence: TGTGCCAGCAGTTTGAGGGCTCCGACCACAGATACGCAGTATTTT.

This clonotype occurred a few times. V gene TRBV6-1 combines with J gene TRBJ1-5; D is possibly TRBD1 (5 bases). Trimming took off 7 bases at V and 6 bases at J, with 16 bases between the two ends. Germline V gene lookup returns CDR1 MNHNS and CDR2 SASEGT. The CDR3 totals 14 residues. The CDR3 region has the DNA TGTGCCAGCACCGTAGGGGAGGAGGCTCAGCCCCAGCATTTT. Translation gives CASTVGEEAQPQHF.

This clonotype occurred a few times. The V and J genes are TRBV9 and TRBJ1-2; maybe TRBD1 (6 bases). Looked up from germline, CDR1 is SGDLS and CDR2 is YYNGEE. V was pared by 3 bases and J by 4 bases, with 25 bases between. There are 18 residues in the CDR3. The CDR3 DNA reads as TGTGCCAGCAGCGGAAGACTGACCCAGGGGAAGTCCAGCTATGGCTACACCTTC. Translating it yields CASSGRLTQGKSSYGYTF.

This chain joins TRBV6-5 and TRBJ1-6; no clear D. CDR3 length: 16 residues. Germline CDR1 is MNHEY and CDR2 is SVGAGI. The V and J ends lost 4 bases and 0 bases respectively, with 10 bases between them. The CDR3 bases are TGTGCCAGCAGTTCCGCGTGGGGCTCCTATAATTCACCCCTCCACTTT. Encoded protein: CASSSAWGSYNSPLHF.

This clonotype was found a few times. The chain has TRBV30 and TRBJ1-1, with D perhaps matching TRBD1 (6 bases). Germline V lookup: CDR1 GTSNPN, CDR2 SVGIG (reference sequence). The CDR3 runs 13 residues. Trimming shortened V by 4 bases and J by 10 bases, and 19 bases separated the two germline ends. This CDR3 reads CAWTRDTSSIAFF. CDR3 coding DNA: TGTGCCTGGACGCGGGACACCAGTAGTATAGCTTTCTTT.

The rearrangement uses TRBV12-3 or TRBV12-4 and TRBJ2-3; D gene ambiguous. Trimming stripped 4 bases from V and 6 bases from J, with 5 bases between. The CDR3 has 11 amino acids. CDR3 in amino acids: CASSSWDTQYF. Written as DNA, the CDR3 is TGTGCCAGCAGTTCATGGGATACGCAGTATTTT.

In this sample, this clonotype turned up a few times. The gene calls are TRBV7-8 and TRBJ1-3; D is possibly TRBD1 (5 bases). The CDR3 is 16 amino acids. The germline CDR1 and CDR2 sequences are SGHVS and FQNEAQ. V was cut by 4 bases and J by 0 bases, with 13 bases left in between. The CDR3 is CASSSGTANSGNTIYF. The CDR3 DNA sequence: TGTGCCAGCAGCTCTGGGACCGCCAACTCTGGAAACACCATATATTTT.

J is TRBJ1-6 and V is TRBV4-1; D not resolved. The CDR3 sequence is 15 residues long. Germline V CDR1 and CDR2: MGHRA, YSYEKL. Trimming stripped 0 bases from V and 13 bases from J, with 16 bases between. The CDR3 DNA follows: TGCGCCAGCAGCCAAGATTTTGGGTCCCTAAGGCCCCTCCACTTT. Translating it yields CASSQDFGSLRPLHF.

The rearrangement uses TRBV7-2 and TRBJ2-3, with TRBD2 as a possible D gene (6 bases). The CDR3 extends over 17 amino acids. V was cut by 5 bases and J by 2 bases, with 20 bases left in between. CDR1 and CDR2 from the germline V gene are SGHTA and FQGNSA. The CDR3 DNA reads TGTGCCAGCAGCGTCCGGAGCGGGCCAACTATCACAGATACGCAGTATTTT. Amino acid sequence: CASSVRSGPTITDTQYF.

This clonotype was counted a few times. This chain joins TRBV20-1 and TRBJ2-7; 7 bases match TRBD2. Germline loops: CDR1 DFQATT, CDR2 SNEGSKA (reference sequence). Trimming removed 4 bases from V and 4 bases from J; junction bases left unmatched: 10. The CDR3 loop spans 14 amino acids. CDR3 in DNA: TGCAGTGCTACGACCCCCCTAGCGGAATACGAGCAGTACGTC. Translating gives CSATTPLAEYEQYV.

The rearrangement joins TRBV2 to TRBJ2-1; tentative D call: TRBD1 (6 bases). The germline V and J ends were trimmed by 6 bases and 7 bases, with 10 bases remaining between them. Germline values: CDR1 SNHLY, CDR2 FYNNEI. The CDR3 covers 12 residues. The CDR3 region is CASSVDRNEQFF. The CDR3 nucleotides read TGTGCCAGCAGCGTAGACAGGAATGAGCAGTTCTTC. The variable domain in full, with the rest retrieved from reference TRBV2 and TRBJ2-1, is EPEVTQTPSHQVTQMGQEVILRCVPISNHLYFYWYRQILGQKVEFLVSFYNNEISEKSEIFDDQFSVERPDGSNFTLKIRSTKLEDSAMYFCASSVDRNEQFFGPGTRLTVL.

The V call is TRBV4-1, the J call TRBJ1-1; TRBD1 agrees at 7 bases. The CDR3 has 16 residues. The V segment lost 1 base and the J segment 2 bases; nucleotides outside the gene matches: 7. Per the germline V gene, CDR1 is MGHRA and CDR2 is YSYEKL. The CDR3 loop is CASSQGPVGGNTEAFF. The CDR3 DNA reads TGCGCCAGCAGCCAAGGACCCGTAGGGGGCAACACTGAAGCTTTCTTT.

This clonotype was observed a few times. The chain joins TRBV12-3 or TRBV12-4 to TRBJ1-2; the D is unclear. The CDR3 is made up of 13 amino acids. V was cut by 1 base and J by 5 bases, with 8 bases left in between. CDR3 coding DNA: TGTGCCAGCAGTTTAGGAAGGAGATATGGCTACACCTTC. Translated: CASSLGRRYGYTF.

This clonotype was counted a few times. The genes are TRBV18 and TRBJ1-5; 11 nucleotides match TRBD1. The J segment lost 5 bases and the V segment lost 5 bases, leaving 5 bases of the junction unmatched. The CDR3 is 15 amino acids. Per the germline V gene, CDR1 is KGHSH and CDR2 is LQKENI. CDR3 protein: CASSRDRGADQPQHF. CDR3 DNA sequence: TGTGCCAGCTCAAGGGACAGGGGGGCGGATCAGCCCCAGCATTTT.